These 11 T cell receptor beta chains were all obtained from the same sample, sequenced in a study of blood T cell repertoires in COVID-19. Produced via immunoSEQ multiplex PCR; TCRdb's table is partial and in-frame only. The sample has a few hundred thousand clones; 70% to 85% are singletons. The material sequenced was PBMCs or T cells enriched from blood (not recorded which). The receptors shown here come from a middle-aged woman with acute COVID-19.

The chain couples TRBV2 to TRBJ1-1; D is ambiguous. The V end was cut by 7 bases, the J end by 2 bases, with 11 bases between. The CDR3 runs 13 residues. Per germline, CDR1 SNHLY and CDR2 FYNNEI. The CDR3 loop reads CASTFEHNTEAFF. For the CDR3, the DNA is TGTGCCAGCACCTTTGAGCACAACACTGAAGCTTTCTTT.

The CDR3 DNA follows: TGTGCCAGCAGCACCACAACAGGGAACCATGGCTACACCTTC. Translating it yields CASSTTTGNHGYTF. The chain couples TRBV7-9 to TRBJ1-2, with D possibly TRBD1 on 6 matching bases. The germline CDR1 and CDR2 sequences are SEHNR and FQNEAQ (reference sequence). CDR3 size: 14 residues. The V end was cut by 5 bases, the J end by 6 bases, with 16 bases between.

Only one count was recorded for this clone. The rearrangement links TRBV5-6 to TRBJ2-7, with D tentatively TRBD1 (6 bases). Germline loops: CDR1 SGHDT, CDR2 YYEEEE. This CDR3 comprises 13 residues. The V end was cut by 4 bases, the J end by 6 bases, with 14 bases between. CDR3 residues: CASSPTGMREQYF. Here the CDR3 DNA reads TGTGCCAGCAGCCCAACAGGGATGCGCGAGCAGTACTTC.

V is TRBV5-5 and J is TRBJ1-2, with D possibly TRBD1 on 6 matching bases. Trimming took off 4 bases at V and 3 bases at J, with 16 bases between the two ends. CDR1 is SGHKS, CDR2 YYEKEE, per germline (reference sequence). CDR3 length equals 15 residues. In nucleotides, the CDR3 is TGTGCCAGCAGCGAAGGCGGTGGACAGTACTATGGCTACACCTTC. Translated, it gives CASSEGGGQYYGYTF.

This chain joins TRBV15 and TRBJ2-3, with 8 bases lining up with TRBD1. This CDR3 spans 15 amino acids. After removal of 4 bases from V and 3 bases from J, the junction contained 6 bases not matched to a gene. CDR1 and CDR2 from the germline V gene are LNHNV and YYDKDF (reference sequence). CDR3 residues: CATSTRQGRTDTQYF. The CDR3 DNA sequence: TGTGCCACCAGCACCCGACAGGGGAGGACAGATACGCAGTATTTT.

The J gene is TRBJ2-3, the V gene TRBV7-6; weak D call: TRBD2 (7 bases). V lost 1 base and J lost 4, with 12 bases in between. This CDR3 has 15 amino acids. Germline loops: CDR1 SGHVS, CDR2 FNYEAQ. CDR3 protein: CASSLGGGPADTQYF. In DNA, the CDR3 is TGTGCCAGCAGCTTAGGGGGGGGCCCAGCAGATACGCAGTATTTT.

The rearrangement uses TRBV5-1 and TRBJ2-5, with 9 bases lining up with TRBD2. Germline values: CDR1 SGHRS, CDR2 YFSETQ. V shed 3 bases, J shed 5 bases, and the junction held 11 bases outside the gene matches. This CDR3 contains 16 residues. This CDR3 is CASSSTPGTSYETQYF. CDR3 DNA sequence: TGCGCCAGCAGCTCCACCCCCGGGACTAGCTATGAGACCCAGTACTTC. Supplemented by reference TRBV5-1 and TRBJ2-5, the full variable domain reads KAGVTQTPRYLIKTRGQQVTLSCSPISGHRSVSWYQQTPGQGLQFLFEYFSETQRNKGNFPGRFSGRQFSNSRSEMNVSTLELGDSALYLCASSSTPGTSYETQYFGPGTRLLVL.

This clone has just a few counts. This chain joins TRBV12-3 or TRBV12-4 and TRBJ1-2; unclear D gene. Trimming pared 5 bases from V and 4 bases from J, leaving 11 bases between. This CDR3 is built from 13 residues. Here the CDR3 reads CASSPSVPYGYTF. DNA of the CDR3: TGTGCCAGCAGTCCCTCAGTCCCCTATGGCTACACCTTC.

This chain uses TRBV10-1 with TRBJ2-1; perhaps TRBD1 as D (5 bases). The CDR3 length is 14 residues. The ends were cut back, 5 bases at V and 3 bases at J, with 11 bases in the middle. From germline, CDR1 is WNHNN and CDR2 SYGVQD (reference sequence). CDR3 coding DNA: TGCGCCAGCAGTAACATTCAGGGCTACAATGAGCAGTTCTTC. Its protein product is CASSNIQGYNEQFF.

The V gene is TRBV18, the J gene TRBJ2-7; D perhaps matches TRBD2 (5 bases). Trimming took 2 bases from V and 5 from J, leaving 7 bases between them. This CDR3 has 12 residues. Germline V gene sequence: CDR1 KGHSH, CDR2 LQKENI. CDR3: CASSPEGNEQYF. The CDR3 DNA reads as TGTGCCAGCTCACCAGAGGGAAACGAGCAGTACTTC.

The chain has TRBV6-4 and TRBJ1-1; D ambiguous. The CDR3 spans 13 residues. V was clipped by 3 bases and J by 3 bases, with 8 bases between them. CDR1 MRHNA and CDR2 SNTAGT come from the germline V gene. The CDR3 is CASSEREDTEAFF. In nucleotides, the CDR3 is TGTGCCAGCAGTGAGAGGGAGGACACTGAAGCTTTCTTT.